Below, one T cell receptor beta chain is given with its context. This record comes from a study of siplizumab effects on memory and regulatory T cells. Data came from immunoSEQ multiplex PCR; TCRdb stores just in-frame clones and leaves some out. The sample yields about 69,000 clones, roughly 88% seen once. This sequence originates from a human donor in good health. Sequenced: Tregs sorted from blood.

This chain's CDR3 is CASSPRRTNPTNEKLFF. CDR3 DNA: TGTGCCAGCAGCCCGAGACGCACAAATCCAACTAATGAAAAACTGTTTTTT. The chain combines TRBV11-3 with TRBJ1-4; no firm D call. Germline loops: CDR1 SGHNT, CDR2 YENEEA. The CDR3 runs to 17 residues. Trimming took off 5 bases at V and 0 bases at J, with 16 bases between the two ends.